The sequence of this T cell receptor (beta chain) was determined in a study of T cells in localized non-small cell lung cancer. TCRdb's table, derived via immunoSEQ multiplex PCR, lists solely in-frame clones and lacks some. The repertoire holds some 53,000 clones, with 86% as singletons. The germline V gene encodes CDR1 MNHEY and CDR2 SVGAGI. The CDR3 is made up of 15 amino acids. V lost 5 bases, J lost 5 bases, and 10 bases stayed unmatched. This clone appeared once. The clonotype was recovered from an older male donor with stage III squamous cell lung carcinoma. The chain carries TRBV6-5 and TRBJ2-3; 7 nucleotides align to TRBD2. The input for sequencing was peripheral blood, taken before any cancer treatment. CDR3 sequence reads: CASSRSGTMGDTQYF. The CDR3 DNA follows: TGTGCCAGCAGTCGCAGCGGGACCATGGGAGATACGCAGTATTTT.